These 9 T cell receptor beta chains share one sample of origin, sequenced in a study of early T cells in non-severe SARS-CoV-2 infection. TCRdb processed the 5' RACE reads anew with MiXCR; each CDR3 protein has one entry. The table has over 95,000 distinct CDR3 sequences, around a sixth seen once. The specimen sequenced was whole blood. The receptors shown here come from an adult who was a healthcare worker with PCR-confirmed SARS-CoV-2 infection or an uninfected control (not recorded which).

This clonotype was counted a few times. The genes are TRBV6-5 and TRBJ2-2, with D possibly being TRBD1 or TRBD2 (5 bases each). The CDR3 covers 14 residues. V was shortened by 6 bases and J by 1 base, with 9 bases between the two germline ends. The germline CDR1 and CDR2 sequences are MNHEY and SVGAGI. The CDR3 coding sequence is TGTGCCAGCAGCTCGGGACGGAACACCGGGGAGCTGTTTTTT. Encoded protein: CASSSGRNTGELFF.

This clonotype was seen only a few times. CDR3 protein: CASSRTGGIYGYTF. Here the CDR3 DNA reads TGTGCCAGCAGCAGGACAGGGGGCATCTATGGCTACACCTTC. This chain uses TRBV28 with TRBJ1-2; TRBD1 aligns across 11 bases. Trimming took 6 bases from V and 4 from J; bases not matched to a gene: 4. The CDR3 covers 14 residues. The germline V gene encodes CDR1 MDHEN and CDR2 SYDVKM.

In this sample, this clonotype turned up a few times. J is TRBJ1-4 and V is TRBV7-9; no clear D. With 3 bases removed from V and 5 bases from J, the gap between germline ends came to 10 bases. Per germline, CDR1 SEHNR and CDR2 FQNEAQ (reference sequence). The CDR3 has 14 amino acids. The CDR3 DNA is TGTGCCAGCAGCTTTCTTCTGTCGAATGAAAAACTGTTTTTT. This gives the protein CASSFLLSNEKLFF. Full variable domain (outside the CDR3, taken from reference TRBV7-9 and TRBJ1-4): DTGVSQNPRHKITKRGQNVTFRCDPISEHNRLYWYRQTLGQGPEFLTYFQNEAQLEKSRLLSDRFSAERPKGSFSTLEIQRTEQGDSAMYLCASSFLLSNEKLFFGSGTQLSVL.

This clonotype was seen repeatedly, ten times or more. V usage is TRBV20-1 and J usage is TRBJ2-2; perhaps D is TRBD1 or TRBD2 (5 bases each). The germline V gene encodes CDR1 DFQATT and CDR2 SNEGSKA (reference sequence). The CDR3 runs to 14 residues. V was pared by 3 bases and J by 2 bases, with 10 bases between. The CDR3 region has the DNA TGCAGTGCTAGGGGTGGGGGTAACACCGGGGAGCTGTTTTTT. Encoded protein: CSARGGGNTGELFF.

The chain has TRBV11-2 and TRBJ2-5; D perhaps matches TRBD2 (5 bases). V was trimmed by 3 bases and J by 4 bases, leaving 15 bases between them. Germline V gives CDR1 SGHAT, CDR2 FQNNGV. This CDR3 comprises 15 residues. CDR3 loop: CASSFFVGVGETQYF. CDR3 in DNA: TGTGCCAGCAGCTTTTTTGTGGGAGTAGGAGAGACCCAGTACTTC.

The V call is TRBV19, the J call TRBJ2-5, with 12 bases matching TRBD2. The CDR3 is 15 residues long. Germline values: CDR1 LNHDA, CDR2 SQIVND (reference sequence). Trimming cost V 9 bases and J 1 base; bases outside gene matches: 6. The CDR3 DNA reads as TGTGCCAGCCGTCTAGCGGGGGGGCTCCAAGAGACCCAGTACTTC. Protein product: CASRLAGGLQETQYF.

This chain's CDR3 is CASSLAVFPRGTEAFF. The DNA of the CDR3 is TGCGCCAGCAGCTTGGCAGTGTTTCCCAGGGGCACTGAAGCTTTCTTT. The chain couples TRBV5-1 to TRBJ1-1; the D gene is possibly TRBD1 (6 bases). This CDR3 is built from 16 residues. V lost 0 bases, J lost 4 bases, and 16 bases lay in between. Germline-derived CDR1 and CDR2 are SGHRS and YFSETQ.

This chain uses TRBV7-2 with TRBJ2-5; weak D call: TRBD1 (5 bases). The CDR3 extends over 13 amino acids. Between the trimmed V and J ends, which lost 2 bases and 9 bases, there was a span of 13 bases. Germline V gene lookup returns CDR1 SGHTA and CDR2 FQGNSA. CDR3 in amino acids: CASSLRDRKAQYF. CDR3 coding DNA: TGTGCCAGCAGCTTAAGAGACAGAAAGGCCCAGTACTTC.

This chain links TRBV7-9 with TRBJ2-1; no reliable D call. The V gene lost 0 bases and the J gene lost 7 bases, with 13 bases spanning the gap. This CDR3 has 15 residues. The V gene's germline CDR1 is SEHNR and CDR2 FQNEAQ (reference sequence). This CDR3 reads CASSLAGEIRNEQFF. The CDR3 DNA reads TGTGCCAGCAGCTTAGCAGGAGAAATTCGGAATGAGCAGTTCTTC.